This is a list of T cell receptor beta chains from one sample in a study of blood T cell repertoires in COVID-19. Clones were sequenced by immunoSEQ multiplex PCR, and TCRdb holds only the in-frame ones, with some missing. The sample holds some 150,000 clones; about 80% are singletons and the top ten take around 2.4%. The sample was peripheral blood. Receptors originate from a human donor with acute or convalescent COVID-19. The donor label of this sample is uncertain. The CDR3 runs from the conserved cysteine through the conserved F or W. A D gene is named only where the DNA matches it firmly. Some rows mark clone size as missing; the rest say once, few, many or name a class of expanded clone.

>TRBV30|NA|TRBJ2-5|NA
TGTGCCTGGAGCCGAGATGGAGAGACCCAGTACTTC
CAWSRDGETQYF
>TRBV28|NA|TRBJ2-3|NA
TGTGCCAGCAGTCTCCGGGAAAGTTGGACAGATACGCAGTATTTT
CASSLRESWTDTQYF
>TRBV5-4|TRBD1|TRBJ1-1|NA
TGTGCCAGCAGCCCAGGATCCGACAGGGGGAGAAGTGGCACTGAAGCTTTCTTT
CASSPGSDRGRSGTEAFF
>TRBV9|NA|TRBJ2-1|NA
TGTGCCAGCAGCGTAGATACTAGCTTCCGCGGTGAGCAGTTCTTC
CASSVDTSFRGEQFF
>TRBV4-1|NA|TRBJ1-4|few
TGCGCCAGCAGCCAGGGCCTGCTAGAAAAACTGTTTTTT
CASSQGLLEKLFF
>TRBV19|NA|TRBJ1-1|few
TGTGCCAGTAGTATCACAGGGCTTAACACTGAAGCTTTCTTT
CASSITGLNTEAFF
>TRBV10-3|TRBD2|TRBJ2-1|NA
TGTGCCATTGCGAAAAGCGGGGGCACCTACAATGAGCAGTTCTTC
CAIAKSGGTYNEQFF
>TRBV5-1|TRBD2|TRBJ2-3|NA
TGCGCCAGCAGCTTGAAGGGGACTACCTTGACGCAGTATTTT
CASSLKGTTLTQYF
>TRBV29-1|NA|TRBJ1-1|few
TGCAGCGCTTCTGACAAGGTGAACACTGAAGCTTTCTTT
CSASDKVNTEAFF
>TRBV6-1|TRBD1|TRBJ2-7|once
TGTGCCAGCAGTGAGGAACCGGGACAGGGTAGAATGGAGCAGTACTTC
CASSEEPGQGRMEQYF
>TRBV30|TRBD1|TRBJ1-2|NA
TGTGCCTGGAGCAGTTACAGGGGCCCCTCTAACTATGGCTACACCTTC
CAWSSYRGPSNYGYTF
>TRBV11-2|TRBD1|TRBJ2-7|NA
TGTGCCAGCAGCTTCGACAGGGGGCTATTCTACGAGCAGTACTTC
CASSFDRGLFYEQYF
>TRBV5-4|NA|TRBJ2-3|NA
TGTGCCAGCAGCTTGGCCGGGGCAGATACGCAGTATTTT
CASSLAGADTQYF
>TRBV12-3/TRBV12-4|NA|TRBJ2-1|NA
TGTGCCAGCAGTAGGGGGGGGGATGAGCAGTTCTTC
CASSRGGDEQFF
>TRBV30|NA|TRBJ1-1|NA
TGTGCCTGGAAGCCGGGGACTGAAGCTTTCTTT
CAWKPGTEAFF
>TRBV27|NA|TRBJ2-2|NA
TGTGCCAGCAGTTTAACGACAGGACGGGACACCGGGGAGCTGTTTTTT
CASSLTTGRDTGELFF
>TRBV11-2|NA|TRBJ2-1|NA
TGTGCCAGCAGCGGGCTTCGGTGGCCCAATGAGCAGTTCTTC
CASSGLRWPNEQFF
>TRBV5-6|TRBD2|TRBJ2-1|few
TGTGCCAGCAGCTTGGAGCGGGGGACCTACAATGAGCAGTTCTTC
CASSLERGTYNEQFF
>TRBV9|TRBD2|TRBJ2-1|NA
TGTGCCAGCGACAACCAAGCCGGGACTAGCGGGAGAAATGAGCAGTTCTTC
CASDNQAGTSGRNEQFF
>TRBV28|TRBD2|TRBJ2-7|NA
TGTGCCAGCAGTTCGCCTCTAGCGGCCCCTTTCTCCTACGAGCAGTACTTC
CASSSPLAAPFSYEQYF
>TRBV18|NA|TRBJ1-3|NA
TGTGCCAGCTCACGTGGGACTCCCCCGCGTGGAAACACCATATATTTT
CASSRGTPPRGNTIYF
>TRBV18|NA|TRBJ2-3|NA
TGTGCCAGCTCACTCCTTTCCGCGGGGGCGGGAGATACGCAGTATTTT
CASSLLSAGAGDTQYF
>TRBV28|NA|TRBJ2-7|NA
TGTGCCAGCAGTTTCGGAGGGCTCTACGAGCAGTACTTC
CASSFGGLYEQYF
>TRBV4-1|NA|TRBJ1-2|NA
TGCGCCAGCAGCCATCTTCACCAGGGTCCCTATGGCTACACCTTC
CASSHLHQGPYGYTF
>TRBV18|TRBD1|TRBJ1-4|few
TGTGCCAGCTCATCAAACCCCACAGGGGGCAGTGAAAAACTGTTTTTT
CASSSNPTGGSEKLFF
>TRBV20-1|TRBD2|TRBJ2-1|NA
TGCAGTGCTAGTGAGGGACTAGCGGGATTAGTTGAGCAGTTCTTC
CSASEGLAGLVEQFF
>TRBV18|TRBD2|TRBJ2-7|NA
TGTGCCAGCTCACCAGGGGGGGGAGGCTACGAGCAGTACTTC
CASSPGGGGYEQYF
>TRBV11-2|TRBD1|TRBJ1-5|NA
TGTGCCAGCAGCGCCGGGACAGGGGACGTTTATAGCAATCAGCCCCAGCATTTT
CASSAGTGDVYSNQPQHF
>TRBV19|NA|TRBJ2-7|NA
TGTGCCAGCGGGGTCCGAGACTACGAGCAGTACTTC
CASGVRDYEQYF
>TRBV6-4|TRBD1|TRBJ1-2|once
TGTGCCAGCAGTGAAGGCGGGACAGGGGGGTTAACCTTC
CASSEGGTGGLTF
>TRBV19|NA|TRBJ1-2|NA
TGTGCCAGTAGTATAGGCCCAGGACTGGGGTATGGCTACACCTTC
CASSIGPGLGYGYTF
>TRBV6-6|NA|TRBJ1-5|NA
TGTGCCAGCAGTTACGGAACAGGCGCTCAGCCCCAGCATTTT
CASSYGTGAQPQHF
>TRBV28|NA|TRBJ2-7|NA
TGTGCCAGCAGCAGCCCAGGACAGATCTACGAGCAGTACTTC
CASSSPGQIYEQYF
>TRBV9|TRBD1|TRBJ2-3|NA
TGTGCCAGCAGCGCCGCCGGTGGGACAGGGGTCACAGATACGCAGTATTTT
CASSAAGGTGVTDTQYF
>TRBV19|NA|TRBJ1-4|NA
TGTGCCAGTAGTGGTGTGGGAGTCGCTAATGAAAAACTGTTTTTT
CASSGVGVANEKLFF
>TRBV5-1|NA|TRBJ2-5|NA
TGCGCCAGCAGCTTAGAACAGGGATACGAGACCCAGTACTTC
CASSLEQGYETQYF
>TRBV5-4|TRBD2|TRBJ2-1|NA
TGTGCCAGCAGCACCGGGACTAGCGGGAGGTCCTACAATGAGCAGTTCTTC
CASSTGTSGRSYNEQFF
>TRBV7-3|NA|TRBJ2-5|few
TGTGCCAGCAGCTTATTGAGAGGCCCCCAGTACTTC
CASSLLRGPQYF
>TRBV28|NA|TRBJ1-5|NA
TGTGCCAGCGGACAAAGGGGTAGCAATCAGCCCCAGCATTTT
CASGQRGSNQPQHF
>TRBV7-2|TRBD1|TRBJ2-7|NA
TGTGCCAGCAGCTTAGCGACAGGGGGTGCTCCCGAGCAGTACTTC
CASSLATGGAPEQYF
>TRBV7-3|NA|TRBJ2-1|NA
TGTGCCAGCAGCTTAAAGCGGCCCAATGAGCAGTTCTTC
CASSLKRPNEQFF
>TRBV7-2|TRBD2|TRBJ2-7|NA
TGTGCCAGCAGCAGAACTAGCGGGGGCCTCGGGCTCTACGAGCAGTACTTC
CASSRTSGGLGLYEQYF